This paragraph reports one T cell receptor (beta chain). This sample was included in a study of T-cell reconstitution after alpha-beta-depleted transplantation in children. The CDR3 length is 15 residues. Germline assignment: CDR1 SEHNR and CDR2 FQNEAQ (reference sequence). V shed 5 bases and J shed 2 bases, with 16 bases lying between them. The TCRbeta library incorporated unique molecular identifiers. TCRdb used MiXCR to reprocess the PCR reads, holding one entry per CDR3 protein. Here the sample spans hundreds of thousands of distinct CDR3 sequences, roughly 17% being singletons. Specimen: PBMCs from the stem cell graft donor, collected from the stem cell graft. The J gene is TRBJ2-7, the V gene TRBV7-9; D might be TRBD1 (6 bases). This receptor was identified in a human donor who donated a stem cell graft to a child with acute myeloid leukemia. In nucleotides, the CDR3 is TGTGCCAGCAGCGCCTTACAGGGTCTTGCCTACGAGCAGTACTTC. This gives the protein CASSALQGLAYEQYF.